The 21 T cell receptor beta chains in this list originate from one sample, sequenced in a study of blood T cell repertoires in COVID-19. TCRdb's copy holds only in-frame clones and misses some; the assay was immunoSEQ multiplex PCR. The repertoire holds 120,000 to 150,000 clones, with roughly 84% as singletons. What was sequenced was PBMCs or T cells enriched from blood (not recorded which). The receptor set was obtained from a woman between 45 and 60 years old who had been exposed to COVID-19.

The chain carries TRBV27 and TRBJ2-4, with TRBD1 matching over 10 bases. Per germline, CDR1 MNHEY and CDR2 SMNVEV (reference sequence). The CDR3 contains 14 residues. The trim removed 6 bases at V and 8 bases at J, leaving 7 bases unmatched. The CDR3 here is CASSPDRGRDIQYF. The CDR3 coding sequence is TGTGCCAGCAGCCCCGACAGGGGGCGGGACATTCAGTACTTC.

V usage is TRBV29-1 and J usage is TRBJ2-7; D tentatively reads TRBD1 or TRBD2 (6 bases each). The CDR3 has 11 residues. Germline loops: CDR1 SQVTM, CDR2 ANQGSEA. V was shortened by 7 bases and J by 6 bases, with 13 bases between the two germline ends. CDR3 protein: CSAEGGGEQYF. CDR3 bases: TGCAGCGCTGAGGGGGGAGGCGAGCAGTACTTC.

This rearrangement joins TRBV7-2 to TRBJ2-7; no firm D call. The germline V gene has CDR1 SGHTA and CDR2 FQGNSA. Trimming removed 1 base from V and 3 bases from J, with 10 bases in between. The CDR3 runs 14 residues. The CDR3 DNA follows: TGTGCCAGCAGCTTAGGGGCTTCCAGCTACGAGCAGTACTTC. Protein product: CASSLGASSYEQYF.

This chain joins TRBV18 and TRBJ1-6; 8 positions agree with TRBD1. CDR1 KGHSH and CDR2 LQKENI come from the germline V gene. The CDR3 runs 15 residues. The V segment lost 4 bases and the J segment 6 bases; nucleotides outside the gene matches: 5. The CDR3 loop reads CASSLGQGGNSPLHF. CDR3 DNA sequence: TGTGCCAGCTCACTTGGACAGGGAGGTAATTCACCCCTCCACTTT.

The chain links TRBV5-1 to TRBJ1-1; maybe TRBD1 (6 bases). The V gene's germline CDR1 is SGHRS and CDR2 YFSETQ. CDR3 size: 15 residues. Trimming took 3 bases from V and 1 from J, leaving 13 bases between them. DNA for the CDR3: TGCGCCAGCAGCTCCAACTTACAGGGGAACACTGAAGCTTTCTTT. This sequence encodes CASSSNLQGNTEAFF.

The chain employs TRBV6-2 or TRBV6-3 and TRBJ2-7; D uncertain. This CDR3 has 13 amino acids. Germline V gene sequence: CDR1 MNHEY, CDR2 SVGEGT. V was cut by 2 bases and J by 4 bases, with 9 bases left in between. CDR3 in amino acids: CASSYSIQYEQYF. The CDR3 DNA is TGTGCCAGCAGTTACAGTATACAGTACGAGCAGTACTTC.

The chain has TRBV4-1 and TRBJ2-2; the match to TRBD2 covers 9 bases. The CDR3 has 18 amino acids. The germline V gene has CDR1 MGHRA and CDR2 YSYEKL. V shed 8 bases and J 6 bases; nucleotides not matched to a gene: 19. The CDR3 loop is CASRKVGSGGPGAGELFF. CDR3 bases: TGCGCCAGCCGAAAAGTTGGTAGCGGGGGCCCCGGGGCCGGGGAGCTGTTTTTT.

V usage is TRBV3-1 (or the pseudogene TRBV3-2) and J usage is TRBJ1-3; TRBD1 might be the D (6 bases). V lost 3 bases and J lost 4, with 28 bases in between. The CDR3 runs to 20 residues. Germline V gene data show CDR1 as LGHDT and CDR2 as YNNKEL (reference sequence). This CDR3 reads CASSHIQAPGQRWVGNTIYF. The CDR3 DNA sequence: TGTGCCAGCAGCCACATACAAGCCCCGGGACAACGGTGGGTCGGAAACACCATATATTTT.

This clone was seen a few times. V is TRBV6-6 and J is TRBJ1-2; perhaps TRBD1 as D (5 bases). Deletions cut 6 bases from V and 10 bases from J, with 18 bases between. The CDR3 length is 13 residues. The germline CDR1 and CDR2 sequences are MNHNY and SVGAGI (reference sequence). The CDR3 sequence: CASSQGWAGLYTF. The CDR3 DNA reads TGTGCCAGCAGCCAAGGCTGGGCAGGGCTCTACACCTTC.

About this clone itself: One end of the junction varies from germline; a read error may be responsible. The rearrangement links TRBV7-7 to TRBJ2-2; 7 positions agree with TRBD2. Germline V gene sequence: CDR1 SSHAT, CDR2 FNYEAQ (reference sequence). The CDR3 length is 15 residues. The CDR3, as DNA: TGTGCTAGCAGCAGTGGGAGGGGGAACACCGGGGAGCTGTTTTTT. This sequence encodes CASSSGRGNTGELFF.

This clone was seen just once. The chain joins TRBV19 to TRBJ1-3, with a weak D call TRBD1 (6 bases). The CDR3 totals 20 residues. CDR1 and CDR2 (germline): LNHDA, SQIVND (reference sequence). V lost 5 bases and J lost 0, with 26 bases in between. The CDR3 DNA follows: TGTGCCAGTAGTCCTCATGGTGGGGGCCCCATAAGCCCCTCTGGAAACACCATATATTTT. Protein sequence: CASSPHGGGPISPSGNTIYF.

J is TRBJ1-1 and V is TRBV12-3 or TRBV12-4; 7 bases fit TRBD1. This CDR3 comprises 13 residues. V shed 3 bases and J 5 bases; nucleotides not matched to a gene: 3. CDR3 nucleotide sequence: TGTGCCAGCAGTTTGGGCAGGGGGACTGAAGCTTTCTTT. Translation: CASSLGRGTEAFF.

The table lists this clone with a few counts. The chain joins TRBV30 to TRBJ2-7; maybe TRBD2 (6 bases). V was pared by 5 bases and J by 4 bases, with 9 bases between. Germline CDR1 and CDR2: GTSNPN and SVGIG (reference sequence). The CDR3 is made up of 11 amino acids. For the CDR3, the DNA is TGTGCCTGGGTTAGCGGTTACGAGCAGTACTTC. It translates to CAWVSGYEQYF.

The chain couples TRBV5-1 to TRBJ2-3, with D perhaps TRBD2 (6 bases). Germline CDR1 reads SGHRS; CDR2 reads YFSETQ. V was pared by 3 bases and J by 4 bases, with 12 bases between. The CDR3 runs 14 residues. The CDR3 DNA is TGCGCCAGCAGCTCGTTCGGGGAGGCAGATACGCAGTATTTT. Its protein is CASSSFGEADTQYF. Complete variable domain (other parts from reference TRBV5-1 and TRBJ2-3): KAGVTQTPRYLIKTRGQQVTLSCSPISGHRSVSWYQQTPGQGLQFLFEYFSETQRNKGNFPGRFSGRQFSNSRSEMNVSTLELGDSALYLCASSSFGEADTQYFGPGTRLTVL.

This chain connects TRBV19 to TRBJ2-7, with 7 bases that match TRBD1. V shed 7 bases and J 2 bases; nucleotides not matched to a gene: 8. The CDR3 is 14 residues long. CDR1 is LNHDA, CDR2 SQIVND, per germline (reference sequence). CDR3 nucleotide sequence: TGTGCCAGTACGATCCGACAGGGAACCTACGAGCAGTACTTC. It is translated as CASTIRQGTYEQYF.

The V and J genes are TRBV5-8 and TRBJ1-2, with TRBD1 matching over 10 bases. Per the germline V gene, CDR1 is SGHTS and CDR2 is YDEGEE. The CDR3 loop spans 16 amino acids. The V and J ends lost 4 bases and 4 bases, in that order; junction bases with no gene match: 10. The CDR3 nucleotides are TGTGCCAGCAGCGCCCCCCCCGGGACAGGGGTCTATGGCTACACCTTC. This codes for CASSAPPGTGVYGYTF. Complete variable domain (other parts from reference TRBV5-8 and TRBJ1-2): EAGVTQSPTHLIKTRGQQATLRCSPISGHTSVYWYQQALGLGLQFLLWYDEGEERNRGNFPPRFSGRQFPNYSSELNVNALELEDSALYLCASSAPPGTGVYGYTFGSGTRLTVV.

The chain combines TRBV5-8 with TRBJ2-7; TRBD1 agrees at 11 bases. CDR1 SGHTS and CDR2 YDEGEE come from the germline V gene. V shed 0 bases, J shed 0 bases, and the junction held 14 bases outside the gene matches. There are 20 residues in the CDR3. The DNA for the CDR3 is TGTGCCAGCAGCTTGGGGATCGTTGGACAGGGGGCAAATCCCTCCTACGAGCAGTACTTC. Its translation is CASSLGIVGQGANPSYEQYF. The entire variable domain, with the rest obtained from reference TRBV5-8 and TRBJ2-7, is as follows: EAGVTQSPTHLIKTRGQQATLRCSPISGHTSVYWYQQALGLGLQFLLWYDEGEERNRGNFPPRFSGRQFPNYSSELNVNALELEDSALYLCASSLGIVGQGANPSYEQYFGPGTRLTVT.

The chain joins TRBV5-4 to TRBJ2-2, with D hard to call. Germline V gene lookup returns CDR1 SGHNT and CDR2 YYREEE (reference sequence). The CDR3 spans 11 residues. V gave up 6 bases and J gave up 5 bases, with 5 bases separating them. CDR3 region: CASTRTGELFF. The DNA for the CDR3 is TGTGCCAGCACCCGGACCGGGGAGCTGTTTTTT.

This chain joins TRBV11-2 and TRBJ2-7; TRBD1 aligns across 10 bases. The length of the CDR3 is 15 residues. J gave up 3 bases and V 5 bases, and 7 bases lay outside the gene matches. Germline V gene data show CDR1 as SGHAT and CDR2 as FQNNGV. The CDR3 loop reads CASSVRDRGYYEQYF. The CDR3 DNA reads as TGTGCCAGCAGCGTCCGGGACAGGGGTTACTACGAGCAGTACTTC.

The chain has TRBV7-2 and TRBJ1-2; 8 bases agree with TRBD1. V lost 5 bases to trimming and J lost 2 bases; unmatched junction nucleotides: 7. Looked up from germline, CDR1 is SGHTA and CDR2 is FQGNSA. The CDR3 totals 15 residues. CDR3 in amino acids: CASSGQGGLNYGYTF. The CDR3 coding sequence is TGTGCCAGCAGCGGACAGGGAGGTTTGAACTATGGCTACACCTTC.

This chain uses TRBV27 with TRBJ2-7, with D possibly being TRBD2 (5 bases). This CDR3 has 14 amino acids. CDR1 and CDR2 (germline): MNHEY, SMNVEV (reference sequence). Here the CDR3 reads CVFSEAAGLYEQYF. The DNA of the CDR3 is TGTGTCTTCAGCGAGGCCGCGGGTCTCTACGAGCAGTACTTC.